The clone carrying this TCR beta chain was recorded many times. The sorted libraries started from approximately 1 million CD4+ or CD8+ T cells. The data are from a study of neurological immune-mediated disorders. Study-wide background: Relapsing-remitting disease was seen in about 90% of the roughly 34 multiple sclerosis patients, and secondary progressive disease was seen in 3.

V dropped 10 bases and J dropped 2 bases, with 18 bases sitting between them. Germline V gene sequence: CDR1 LGHNT, CDR2 FRNRAP. The CDR3 consists of 16 residues. Each TCR transcript was tagged with a 10-nucleotide random UMI during 5'RACE. TCRdb reanalysed the 5' RACE reads using MiXCR and keeps one entry per CDR3 protein. The table shows about 50,000 distinct CDR3 sequences, with less than 6% occurring only once. The sample was CD4+ T cells from blood. This TCR was sampled from a young woman with multiple sclerosis. The chain uses TRBV12-5 and TRBJ1-6; D is perhaps TRBD1 (5 bases). The CDR3 loop reads CATGTVLNTYNSPLHF. In DNA, the CDR3 is TGTGCTACCGGGACGGTCCTGAACACCTATAATTCACCCCTCCACTTT.